This T cell receptor beta chain was identified in a study of shared clonotypes between healthy human individuals. For the study at large: Per donor, three plates held CD4 naive cells, three held CD4 memory, two held CD8 naive and one held CD8 memory.

Libraries were prepared by immunoSEQ multiplex PCR; TCRdb keeps only in-frame clonotypes and omits some of them. The table lists fewer than 3 million clones, about 90% of them singletons. The germline V and J ends were trimmed by 3 bases and 7 bases, with 18 bases remaining between them. CDR1 GTSNPN and CDR2 SVGIG come from the germline V gene (reference sequence). This CDR3 has 15 residues. The sequence was collected from a man younger than 35 in good health. Some clones in this sample may be carry-over from other donors' samples. V gene TRBV30 combines with J gene TRBJ1-4; D is unclear. Sequenced sample: naive CD4+ T cells from PBMCs. Indicated subset: CD45RA+ positively selected. The CDR3 loop reads CAWSIPRMGGEKLFF. DNA of the CDR3: TGTGCCTGGAGCATACCGAGGATGGGCGGTGAAAAACTGTTTTTT.